What follows are 13 T cell receptor beta chains derived from one specimen sequenced in a study of cytomegalovirus exposure and HLA in healthy donors. The study ran its PCR with 60 Vbeta and 13 Jbeta primers. Method: immunoSEQ multiplex PCR; TCRdb's copy keeps in-frame clones and lacks some. The data hold 150,000 to 200,000 clones, with more than 65% observed a single time. Sequencing used PBMCs. The source of these receptors is a woman aged 25-40 years in good health and CMV-seronegative.

This chain joins TRBV6-5 and TRBJ1-6; D is unresolved. CDR3 length: 13 amino acids. Trimming stripped 4 bases from V and 6 bases from J, with 7 bases between. The V gene's germline CDR1 is MNHEY and CDR2 SVGAGI. CDR3 bases: TGTGCCAGCAGTTCCCTATCTAATTCACCCCTCCACTTT. This sequence encodes CASSSLSNSPLHF.

V usage is TRBV30 and J usage is TRBJ2-5, with TRBD2 matching over 7 bases. Unmatched junction bases numbered 8, after V lost 2 bases and J lost 5 bases. The V gene's germline CDR1 is GTSNPN and CDR2 SVGIG (reference sequence). The CDR3 extends over 14 amino acids. CDR3 protein: CAWSSTGLSETQYF. For the CDR3, the DNA is TGTGCCTGGAGTTCCACGGGACTATCGGAGACCCAGTACTTC.

V gene TRBV12-5 combines with J gene TRBJ2-5; D possibly corresponds to TRBD2 (5 bases). Per germline, CDR1 LGHNT and CDR2 FRNRAP. CDR3 length equals 13 residues. With 5 bases removed from V and 5 bases from J, the gap between germline ends came to 12 bases. The CDR3 spells CASGAGMEETQYF. The CDR3 nucleotides read TGTGCTAGTGGTGCCGGGATGGAGGAGACCCAGTACTTC.

This sequence joins TRBV4-2 and TRBJ1-4; TRBD1 matches at 9 bases. This CDR3 spans 16 amino acids. Germline assignment: CDR1 LGHNA and CDR2 YNFKEQ. The trim removed 0 bases at V and 8 bases at J, leaving 7 bases unmatched. The CDR3 protein is CASSQDKATGGEKLFF. CDR3 nucleotide sequence: TGTGCCAGCAGCCAAGATAAAGCGACAGGGGGAGAAAAACTGTTTTTT.

To note about this clone: One end of the junction does not line up with germline, which may come from a read error. The chain joins TRBV7-9 to TRBJ2-7, with 12 bases identical to TRBD2. The CDR3 runs to 15 residues. Looked up from germline, CDR1 is SEHNR and CDR2 is FQNEAQ (reference sequence). DNA of the CDR3: TGTTCCAGCAGCCTAGAACTAGCGGGGGGCTACGAGCAGTACTTC. It translates to CSSSLELAGGYEQYF.

The J gene is TRBJ2-1, the V gene TRBV7-8; 13 bases match TRBD2. The CDR3 length is 16 residues. Germline V CDR1 and CDR2: SGHVS, FQNEAQ. With V trimmed by 5 bases and J by 5 bases, 6 bases remained unmatched. The CDR3 bases are TGTGCCAGCAGCCCAACTAGCGGGGGGGCCCACAATGAGCAGTTCTTC. Amino acid sequence: CASSPTSGGAHNEQFF.

CDR3 amino acids: CAISERADRAPGNTIYF. The CDR3 DNA is TGTGCCATCAGTGAGAGGGCAGACAGGGCACCTGGAAACACCATATATTTT. The chain joins TRBV10-3 to TRBJ1-3, with 7 nucleotides matching TRBD1. Trimming cost V 2 bases and J 2 bases; bases outside gene matches: 9. The CDR3 has 17 amino acids. Germline CDR1 and CDR2: ENHRY and SYGVKD.

The chain uses TRBV19 and TRBJ1-2, with TRBD1 identical over 9 bases. Germline CDR1 and CDR2: LNHDA and SQIVND (reference sequence). The CDR3 contains 12 residues. The V gene end was trimmed by 6 bases and the J gene end by 8 bases; junction bases not matched to a gene: 4. CDR3 in DNA: TGTGCCAGTAGGAACAGGGGGCAGGGCTACACCTTC. Translation gives CASRNRGQGYTF.

This chain joins TRBV5-1 and TRBJ1-2; D is perhaps TRBD1 (6 bases). The CDR3 is made up of 15 amino acids. Trimming left V 0 bases short and J 5 bases short, with 14 bases between. Germline values: CDR1 SGHRS, CDR2 YFSETQ. As DNA, the CDR3 is TGCGCCAGCAGCTTGGAGGCGCGGCAGGGGTATGGCTACACCTTC. Protein sequence: CASSLEARQGYGYTF.

This clone was detected a few times. V usage is TRBV7-8 and J usage is TRBJ2-7, with 11 bases matching TRBD2. Trimming took 5 bases from V and 4 from J; bases not matched to a gene: 16. Germline CDR1 SGHVS, CDR2 FQNEAQ. The CDR3 consists of 18 residues. The CDR3 coding sequence is TGTGCCAGCAGCCCTCCCCTACTACTAGCGGGAGTTGGTTACGAGCAGTACTTC. This sequence encodes CASSPPLLLAGVGYEQYF.

This clone was found a few times. The rearrangement uses TRBV10-2 and TRBJ2-7, with TRBD1 identical over 9 bases. This CDR3 spans 15 amino acids. Per the germline V gene, CDR1 is WSHSY and CDR2 is SAAADI. V shed 8 bases, J shed 7 bases, and the junction held 15 bases outside the gene matches. As DNA, the CDR3 is TGCGCCAGCTACCGGGGGAGGACAGGGGCTTGGGAGCAGTACTTC. Protein sequence: CASYRGRTGAWEQYF.

The rearrangement joins TRBV19 to TRBJ1-1, with no clear D. Trimming stripped 6 bases from V and 1 base from J, with 12 bases between. The germline V gene encodes CDR1 LNHDA and CDR2 SQIVND (reference sequence). CDR3 size: 14 residues. This CDR3 is CASSPNSKNTEAFF. CDR3 sequence (DNA): TGTGCCAGTAGCCCAAATAGTAAGAACACTGAAGCTTTCTTT.

This sequence joins TRBV7-2 and TRBJ2-1, with TRBD2 matching 13 bases. Germline CDR1 SGHTA, CDR2 FQGNSA. V was clipped by 5 bases and J by 2 bases; unmatched bases: 6. The CDR3 extends over 17 amino acids. The CDR3 loop is CASSITSGRVTYNEQFF. The CDR3 DNA reads as TGTGCCAGCAGCATAACTAGCGGGAGGGTAACCTACAATGAGCAGTTCTTC.